This T cell receptor beta chain was sequenced in a study of control samples from healthy donors and cancer patients. The germline V and J ends were trimmed by 2 bases and 2 bases, with 8 bases remaining between them. This CDR3 is built from 14 residues. Per the germline V gene, CDR1 is KGHSH and CDR2 is LQKENI. Here immunoSEQ multiplex PCR was the method, and the copy in TCRdb shows in-frame clones only, minus some. The sample yields under 300,000 clones, around 80% seen once. The chain recombines TRBV18 with TRBJ2-3; D remains ambiguous. The source material was PBMCs. The TCR originated in a woman aged 60-70 years with lung cancer. The DNA for the CDR3 is TGTGCCAGCTCACCAACCCAGGCCACAGATACGCAGTATTTT. Protein: CASSPTQATDTQYF.